The 4 T cell receptor beta chains below were found in one sample sequenced in a study of Graves' ophthalmopathy and Graves' hyperthyroidism. RNA transcripts yielded amplified TCR beta CDR3 regions. Investigators did first-round RT-PCR with HTBI primers, then second-round multiplex PCR. TCRdb analysed the multiplex PCR reads with MiXCR anew, one entry per CDR3 protein. The top ten clones hold around 40% of a sample with roughly 230,000 distinct CDR3 sequences, 20% to 25% of them seen once. The sample comprised peripheral blood. The source is a woman in her fifties or sixties with Graves' ophthalmopathy.

The chain recombines TRBV10-2 with TRBJ2-2; D is tentatively TRBD1 or TRBD2 (6 bases each). Germline V lookup: CDR1 WSHSY, CDR2 SAAADI. The CDR3 is made up of 16 amino acids. V lost 0 bases, J lost 2 bases, and 10 bases lay in between. CDR3: CASSESGGLNTGELFF. The CDR3 nucleotides are TGCGCCAGCAGTGAGTCGGGGGGCCTTAACACCGGGGAGCTGTTTTTT.

This clonotype was recorded many times. The chain couples TRBV9 to TRBJ1-2; D is perhaps TRBD1 (5 bases). The CDR3 is 14 residues long. Germline CDR1 reads SGDLS; CDR2 reads YYNGEE. Trimming removed 4 bases at V and 5 bases at J, with 15 bases between. In DNA, the CDR3 is TGTGCCAGCAGCTCCTCCGGGACTGAGTATGGCTACACCTTC. Translating it yields CASSSSGTEYGYTF.

This clonotype was seen a single time. This may arise from a read error, as a much more abundant clone is one base away. No conserved phenylalanine or tryptophan is present at the end of the CDR3, so a read error is the likely explanation. The chain joins TRBV4-1 to TRBJ2-6, with no clear D. Trimming left V 11 bases short and J 4 bases short, with 6 bases between. Germline CDR1 reads MGHRA; CDR2 reads YSYEKL. The CDR3 totals 11 residues. CDR3 protein: CASAGANVLTL. CDR3 in DNA: TGCGCCTCGGCCGGGGCCAACGTCCTGACTCTC.

The rearrangement uses TRBV28 and TRBJ2-2; 14 bases match TRBD2. Unmatched junction bases numbered 3, after V lost 5 bases and J lost 1 base. The CDR3 length is 17 residues. Per germline, CDR1 MDHEN and CDR2 SYDVKM. CDR3 protein: CASSPGLAGGNTGELFF. The DNA for the CDR3 is TGTGCCAGCAGTCCCGGACTAGCGGGAGGGAACACCGGGGAGCTGTTTTTT.